This T cell receptor beta chain was profiled in a study of cytomegalovirus exposure and HLA in healthy donors. Study results and limitations: The study put 150 or so TCR beta chains on its list as cytomegalovirus-associated.

Germline assignment: CDR1 MNHNS and CDR2 SASEGT. The CDR3 spans 16 residues. V shed 2 bases and J shed 0 bases, with 12 bases lying between them. In regard to this clone: Its antigen is not known.

Profiling relied on immunoSEQ multiplex PCR, and the TCRdb table lists in-frame clones only, not all of them. The sample lists 150,000 to 200,000 clones, 86% seen once, with 2% to 2.5% in the top ten. Material for sequencing was PBMCs. J is TRBJ2-3 and V is TRBV6-1, with D possibly matching TRBD2 (7 bases). The sequence was obtained from a woman aged 18-29 years in good health and CMV-seronegative. The CDR3 coding sequence is TGTGCCAGCAGTGAAAGACGGGGGGCTAGCACAGATACGCAGTATTTT. Protein sequence: CASSERRGASTDTQYF.